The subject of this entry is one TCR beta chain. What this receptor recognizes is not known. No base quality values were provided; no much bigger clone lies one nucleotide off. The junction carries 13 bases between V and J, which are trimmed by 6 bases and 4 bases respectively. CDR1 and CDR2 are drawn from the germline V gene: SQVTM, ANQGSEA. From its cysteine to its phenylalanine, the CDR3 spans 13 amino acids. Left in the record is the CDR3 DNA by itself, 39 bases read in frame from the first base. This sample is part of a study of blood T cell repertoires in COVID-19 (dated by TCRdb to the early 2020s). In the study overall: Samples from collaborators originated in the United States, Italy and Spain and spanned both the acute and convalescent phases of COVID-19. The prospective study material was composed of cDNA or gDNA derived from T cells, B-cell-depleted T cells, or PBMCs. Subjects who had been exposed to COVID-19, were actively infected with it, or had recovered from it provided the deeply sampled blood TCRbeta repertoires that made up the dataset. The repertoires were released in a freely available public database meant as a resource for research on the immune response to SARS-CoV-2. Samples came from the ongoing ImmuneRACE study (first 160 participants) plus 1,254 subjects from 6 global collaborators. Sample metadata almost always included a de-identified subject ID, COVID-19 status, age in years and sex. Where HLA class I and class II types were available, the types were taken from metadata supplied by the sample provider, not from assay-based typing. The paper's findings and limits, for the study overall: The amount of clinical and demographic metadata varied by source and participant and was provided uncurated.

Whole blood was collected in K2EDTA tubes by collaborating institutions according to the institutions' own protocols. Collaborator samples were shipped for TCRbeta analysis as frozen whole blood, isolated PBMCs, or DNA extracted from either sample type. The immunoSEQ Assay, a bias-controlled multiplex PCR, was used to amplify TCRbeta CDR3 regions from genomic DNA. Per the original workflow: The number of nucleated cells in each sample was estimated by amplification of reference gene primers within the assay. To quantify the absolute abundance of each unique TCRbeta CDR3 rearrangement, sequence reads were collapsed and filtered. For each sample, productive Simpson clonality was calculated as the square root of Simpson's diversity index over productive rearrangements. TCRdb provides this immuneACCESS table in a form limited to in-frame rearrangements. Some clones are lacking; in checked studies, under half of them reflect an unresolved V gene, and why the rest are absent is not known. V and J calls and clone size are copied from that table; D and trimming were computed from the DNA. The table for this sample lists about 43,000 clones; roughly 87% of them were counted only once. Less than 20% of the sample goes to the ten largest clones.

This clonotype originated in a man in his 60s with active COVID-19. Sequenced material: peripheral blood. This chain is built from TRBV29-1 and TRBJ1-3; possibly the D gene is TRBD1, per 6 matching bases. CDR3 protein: CSVDTGTGNTIYF. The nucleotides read TGCAGCGTGGACACAGGGACCGGAAACACCATATATTTT. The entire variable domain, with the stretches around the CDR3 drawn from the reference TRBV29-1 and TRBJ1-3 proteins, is SAVISQKPSRDICQRGTSLTIQCQVDSQVTMMFWYRQQPGQSLTLIATANQGSEATYESGFVIDKFPISRPNLTFSTLTVSNMSPEDSSIYLCSVDTGTGNTIYFGEGSWLTVV.